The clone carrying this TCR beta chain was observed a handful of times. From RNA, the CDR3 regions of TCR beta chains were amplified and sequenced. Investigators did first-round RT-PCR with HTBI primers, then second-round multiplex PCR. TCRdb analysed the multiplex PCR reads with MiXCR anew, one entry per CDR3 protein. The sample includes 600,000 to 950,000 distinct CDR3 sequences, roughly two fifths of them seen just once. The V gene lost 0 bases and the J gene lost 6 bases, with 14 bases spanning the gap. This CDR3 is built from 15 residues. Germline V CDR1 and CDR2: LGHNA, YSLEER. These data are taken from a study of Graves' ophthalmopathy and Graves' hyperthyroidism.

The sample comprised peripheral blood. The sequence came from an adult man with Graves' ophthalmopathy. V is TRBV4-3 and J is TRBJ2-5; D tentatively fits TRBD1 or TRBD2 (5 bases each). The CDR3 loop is CASSQDPGGDQTQYF. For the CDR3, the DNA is TGCGCCAGCAGCCAAGATCCTGGTGGGGACCAGACCCAGTACTTC.